What follows are 25 T cell receptor beta chains derived from one specimen sequenced in a study of CD4 and CD8 cells across lung adenocarcinoma regions. TCRdb reprocessed the PCR reads with MiXCR, giving one entry per CDR3 protein. The data show fewer than 10,000 distinct CDR3 sequences, with 45% to 60% seen just once and around 21% held by the top ten. Sequenced input: CD8+ T cells from the center of a lung tumor. Source of these receptors: a female donor with lung adenocarcinoma. The CD4 and CD8 labels of this study may be unreliable.

A note on this clonotype: Germline is not matched at one junction end, which may reflect a read error. The chain links TRBV12-3 or TRBV12-4 to TRBJ2-1, with a weak D call TRBD1 (5 bases). CDR3 length: 14 residues. CDR3 loop: CGVRVGWAKNMQYF. CDR3 in DNA: TGTGGCGTCAGGGTGGGGTGGGCTAAAAATATGCAGTATTTC.

By sample share, this clonotype is medium-sized. The chain carries TRBV7-2 and TRBJ2-3; 7 bases match TRBD1. Germline CDR1 is SGHTA and CDR2 is FQGNSA. This CDR3 has 11 amino acids. V trimming: 9 bases; J trimming: 10 bases; junction bases outside the gene matches: 7. Here the CDR3 DNA reads TGTGCCAGTGACAGGGCGGAGGCGCAGTATTTT. It yields the protein CASDRAEAQYF.

This clonotype was found many times. A read error may account for a junction end that differs from germline. The chain couples TRBV7-7 to TRBJ2-1, with D tentatively TRBD2 (7 bases). The CDR3 totals 13 residues. The germline V gene encodes CDR1 SSHAT and CDR2 FNYEAQ (reference sequence). CDR3 DNA: TGTGCTAGCAGCACGGGGGGCGGAAATGAGCAGTTCTTC. Translation gives CASSTGGGNEQFF.

V gene TRBV6-4 combines with J gene TRBJ2-3, with 10 bases fitting TRBD2. The germline V gene encodes CDR1 MRHNA and CDR2 SNTAGT. CDR3 length equals 15 residues. The J segment lost 6 bases and the V segment lost 6 bases, leaving 9 bases of the junction unmatched. CDR3 sequence reads: CASSVKREGTDTQYF. CDR3 DNA sequence: TGTGCCAGCAGCGTCAAGCGGGAGGGGACGGATACGCAGTATTTT.

This clonotype occurred a few times. The J gene is TRBJ2-5, the V gene TRBV9; D is possibly TRBD1 (6 bases). The J call is uncertain, as TRBJ2-7 better fits the DNA end. Germline V gives CDR1 SGDLS, CDR2 YYNGEE. CDR3 size: 15 residues. CDR3 loop: CASSTGTPGTYEQYF. The CDR3 nucleotides are TGTGCCAGCAGCACTGGGACACCAGGTACCTACGAGCAGTACTTC.

J is TRBJ2-1 and V is TRBV6-5; no reliable D call. Germline values: CDR1 MNHEY, CDR2 SVGAGI. The CDR3 is 13 amino acids. V lost 4 bases to trimming and J lost 8 bases, with 12 bases between them. The CDR3 loop is CASSWVRSDEQFF. CDR3 coding DNA: TGTGCCAGCAGTTGGGTGAGGAGTGATGAGCAGTTCTTC.

Comment on this clonotype: A junction end diverges from the germline sequence, so it may reflect a read error. V and J are TRBV11-3 and TRBJ2-5, with 9 nucleotides matching TRBD2. In germline, CDR1 is SGHNT, CDR2 YENEEA. CDR3 size: 18 residues. CDR3 nucleotide sequence: TGTGCCAGCAGCTTAGCGGCGGGAGGGGCCCTGAACCCAGAGACCCAGTACTTT. It translates to CASSLAAGGALNPETQYF.

This clonotype has a count of ten or more. Possible read error: a much larger clone is one base away. The chain couples TRBV6-5 to TRBJ2-1; D call uncertain. The germline CDR1 and CDR2 sequences are MNHEY and SVGAGI. The V end lost 2 bases, the J end lost 13 bases, and 21 bases lay between the germline ends. This CDR3 spans 15 amino acids. CDR3 residues: CASSYVARPQETQFF. The CDR3, as DNA: TGTGCCAGCAGTTACGTCGCGCGTCCCCAAGAGACCCAGTTCTTC.

The V and J genes are TRBV7-3 and TRBJ2-4; no reliable D call. Trimming removed 1 base from V and 3 bases from J, with 7 bases in between. The germline V gene has CDR1 SGHTA and CDR2 FQGTGA. The CDR3 consists of 14 residues. The CDR3 protein is CASSLSRSKNIQYF. The CDR3 DNA is TGTGCCAGCAGCTTAAGCAGGAGCAAAAACATTCAGTACTTC.

Concerning this clonotype itself: Germline is not matched at one junction end, which may reflect a read error. V and J are TRBV7-9 and TRBJ2-7; a possible D gene is TRBD2 (6 bases). Germline CDR1 and CDR2: SEHNR and FQNEAQ (reference sequence). The CDR3 consists of 12 residues. The CDR3: CASSLDYRDSTF. The CDR3 region has the DNA TGTGCCAGCAGCTTAGATTACCGGGACTCAACATTC.

The rearrangement uses TRBV27 and TRBJ2-1; tentatively, D is TRBD1 or TRBD2 (5 bases each). The end of the DNA is better explained by TRBJ2-7, so the J call may be wrong. The CDR3 length is 15 residues. Germline V lookup: CDR1 MNHEY, CDR2 SMNVEV (reference sequence). The CDR3 spells CASSSGTVGGYEQYF. The DNA for the CDR3 is TGTGCCAGCAGTTCTGGGACGGTAGGAGGATACGAGCAGTACTTC.

The CDR3 sequence is CARGEGAGGVDTQYF. CDR3 sequence (DNA): TGTGCCAGGGGTGAAGGGGCGGGGGGGGTAGATACGCAGTACTTC. The chain employs TRBV6-1 and TRBJ2-5; TRBD2 matches at 9 bases. The V gene end was trimmed by 9 bases and the J gene end by 11 bases; junction bases not matched to a gene: 19. There are 15 residues in the CDR3. Germline lookup yields CDR1 MNHNS and CDR2 SASEGT.

This clonotype was counted only a few times. The conserved phenylalanine or tryptophan normally closing the CDR3 is absent here, so this likely arose from a read error. Because the CDR3's place on the DNA is in doubt, the DNA is left out and the CDR3 is given as listed by TCRdb. This chain connects TRBV10-1 to TRBJ2-5; no DNA check was done on the table's D call, TRBD1. The CDR3 extends over 8 residues, inclusive of both ends. Germline V gives CDR1 WNHNN, CDR2 SYGVQD (reference sequence). CDR3 amino acids: CPAGLGQE.

Remarks on this clonotype: At one end, the junction sequence differs from germline, possibly due to a read error. This chain joins TRBV10-2 and TRBJ2-4; 8 bases are a match to TRBD2. CDR1 and CDR2 (germline): WSHSY, SAAADI. This CDR3 comprises 14 residues. In DNA form, the CDR3 reads TGTGCGGGGCTCCGGGGACTAGACCAAGACATCCAGTACTTC. Protein product: CAGLRGLDQDIQYF.

This rearrangement joins TRBV7-2 to TRBJ2-3; 9 positions agree with TRBD1. Germline V gene lookup returns CDR1 SGHTA and CDR2 FQGNSA. The CDR3 length is 15 residues. Losses at the gene ends were 5 bases for V and 1 base for J; bases not matched to a gene: 4. The CDR3 protein is CASSIQGAGTDTQYF. The CDR3 DNA follows: TGTGCCAGCAGCATACAGGGGGCGGGCACAGATACGCAGTATTTT.

This clonotype is judged medium-sized. CDR3 loop: CASSSKLAGGAYNEQYF. CDR3 in DNA: TGTGCCAGCAGTTCGAAACTAGCGGGAGGAGCCTACAATGAGCAGTACTTC. The chain links TRBV6-5 to TRBJ2-1; 12 bases align to TRBD2. The DNA end favors TRBJ2-7, so the J call may be wrong. The CDR3 has 17 residues. Germline V CDR1 and CDR2: MNHEY, SVGAGI.

The J gene is TRBJ1-2, the V gene TRBV19, with 9 positions matching TRBD1. The CDR3 is 16 residues long. J gave up 8 bases and V 3 bases, and 13 bases lay outside the gene matches. The V gene's germline CDR1 is LNHDA and CDR2 SQIVND (reference sequence). The CDR3 region is CASSIGTGQVSLGYTF. Here the CDR3 DNA reads TGTGCCAGTAGTATCGGGACAGGGCAAGTAAGCCTCGGCTACACCTTC.

In its sample, this clonotype was seen a few times. A much larger clone lies one base from this, so it may be a read error. This chain connects TRBV6-5 to TRBJ2-4, with 8 positions matching TRBD2. CDR1 and CDR2 (germline): MNHEY, SVGAGI. This CDR3 contains 17 residues. Here the CDR3 reads CANSSLASGLAKNIQYF. The CDR3 DNA sequence: TGTGCCAACAGTTCTTTGGCTAGCGGGCTAGCCAAAAACATTCAGTACTTC.

There are a few counts of this clonotype. This chain joins TRBV24-1 and TRBJ2-2; 9 positions match TRBD1. Germline assignment: CDR1 KGHDR and CDR2 SFDVKD. This CDR3 region has 15 residues. After removal of 7 bases from V and 7 bases from J, the junction contained 9 bases not matched to a gene. The CDR3 nucleotides are TGTGCCACCAGCCCACCGGGACAGGGAAGCGGGGAGCTGTTTTTT. It is translated as CATSPPGQGSGELFF.

Remarks on this clonotype: Germline is not matched at one junction end, which may reflect a read error. This chain connects TRBV12-3 or TRBV12-4 to TRBJ2-4; D could derive from TRBD1 or TRBD2 (5 bases each). This CDR3 has 13 amino acids. The CDR3 protein is CARRVGSVDTQYF. CDR3 in DNA: TGTGCCCGCAGGGTGGGGAGTGTGGACACTCAGTACTTC.

This clonotype came up many times. CDR3 nucleotide sequence: TGTGCCAGCAGTTCGGGACAATACGAGCAGTTCTTC. The encoded protein is CASSSGQYEQFF. The chain recombines TRBV28 with TRBJ2-1; perhaps TRBD1 as D (6 bases). Per the germline V gene, CDR1 is MDHEN and CDR2 is SYDVKM. This CDR3 has 12 amino acids. With 4 bases removed from V and 10 bases from J, the gap between germline ends came to 11 bases. The variable domain in full, with the rest retrieved from reference TRBV28 and TRBJ2-1, is DVKVTQSSRYLVKRTGEKVFLECVQDMDHENMFWYRQDPGLGLRLIYFSYDVKMKEKGDIPEGYSVSREKKERFSLILESASTNQTSMYLCASSSGQYEQFFGPGTRLTVL.

To note about this clonotype: The junction shows a germline mismatch at one end, possibly a read error. This chain joins TRBV11-3 and TRBJ2-3; 7 nucleotides agree with TRBD2. Per germline, CDR1 SGHNT and CDR2 YENEEA. CDR3 length: 15 amino acids. The CDR3 loop is CARGLGLADTDTQYF. CDR3 DNA: TGTGCCAGGGGCTTAGGGCTAGCGGACACAGATACGCAGTACTTT.

This clonotype was detected only a few times. The V call is TRBV6-5, the J call TRBJ2-1, with D unresolved. The CDR3 sequence is 15 residues long. Germline-derived CDR1 and CDR2 are MNHEY and SVGAGI. The V and J ends lost 6 bases and 2 bases respectively, with 14 bases between them. The CDR3 protein is CASRNTRTPYNEQFF. Here the CDR3 DNA reads TGTGCCAGCAGAAATACTCGAACCCCCTACAATGAGCAGTTCTTC.

This clonotype is deemed large. A much larger clonotype is one base distant, so this may be a read error. The chain links TRBV12-3 or TRBV12-4 to TRBJ2-1, with D possibly being TRBD1 (6 bases). CDR3 length: 16 residues. The ends were cut back, 6 bases at V and 13 bases at J, with 28 bases in the middle. This CDR3 is CASRHGMGAEGETQFF. Written as DNA, the CDR3 is TGTGCCAGCAGACACGGTATGGGGGCTGAAGGAGAGACCCAGTTCTTC.

The sample holds many counts of this clonotype. The V gene is TRBV7-8, the J gene TRBJ1-5; D might be TRBD1 (5 bases). V dropped 4 bases and J dropped 0 bases, with 10 bases sitting between them. The germline gives CDR1 SGHVS, CDR2 FQNEAQ. The CDR3 extends over 15 amino acids. In DNA, the CDR3 is TGTGCCAGCAGCTACCAGGGATCTAGCAATCAGCCCCAGCATTTT. As protein: CASSYQGSSNQPQHF.